This T cell receptor beta chain was captured in a study of T cell repertoires in cytomegalovirus infection. In TCRdb, the reads were re-called with MiXCR into one record per CDR3 protein. The repertoire consists of around 270,000 distinct CDR3 sequences, with roughly 10% occurring once and the leading ten covering around 16%. The germline CDR1 and CDR2 sequences are MNHEY and SVGEGT. The CDR3 length is 14 residues. Trimming removed 6 bases at V and 4 bases at J, with 15 bases between. This clonotype appeared many times. The clonotype originates from a human donor in good health (CMV status not recorded). Some clones in this sample may be carry-over from other donors' samples. What was sequenced was PBMCs. V and J are TRBV6-2 or TRBV6-3 and TRBJ1-1, with D maybe TRBD1 (6 bases). The CDR3 sequence is CASRSLQGFTEAFF. The CDR3 coding sequence is TGTGCCAGCAGATCTCTACAGGGATTCACTGAAGCTTTCTTT.